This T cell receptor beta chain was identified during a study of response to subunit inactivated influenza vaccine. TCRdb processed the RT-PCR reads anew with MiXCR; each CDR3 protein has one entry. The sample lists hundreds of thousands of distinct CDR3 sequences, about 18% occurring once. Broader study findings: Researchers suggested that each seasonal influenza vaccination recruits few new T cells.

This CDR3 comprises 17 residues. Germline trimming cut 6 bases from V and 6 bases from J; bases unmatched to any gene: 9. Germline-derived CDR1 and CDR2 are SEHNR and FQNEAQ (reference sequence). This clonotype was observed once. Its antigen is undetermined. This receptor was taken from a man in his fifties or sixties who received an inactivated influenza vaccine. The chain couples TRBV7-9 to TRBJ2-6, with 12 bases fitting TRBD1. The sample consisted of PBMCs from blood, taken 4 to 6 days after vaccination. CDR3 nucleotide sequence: TGTGCCAGCAGTCACGGGACAGGGGGCTTAGAGGCCAACGTCCTGACTTTC. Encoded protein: CASSHGTGGLEANVLTF.